This T cell receptor (beta chain) derives from a study of T cell responses to AZD1222 COVID-19 vaccine. Whole-study context: Analysis merged second doses at about 4 or about 12 weeks. Findings and limits, study-wide: Every sample of the repertoires postdated the peak T cell response. Spike-wide coverage was observed for vaccine-associated CD4 TCRs, with dominant responses at 160-218 and 743-854.

About this clone itself: The antigen remains unidentified.

Some clones are missing from TCRdb's copy, which holds only in-frame ones; the method was immunoSEQ multiplex PCR. The sample shows 110,000 to 150,000 clones, around 90% of them seen only once. CDR1 SEHNR and CDR2 FQNEAQ come from the germline V gene (reference sequence). The CDR3 spans 15 residues. The junction had 7 bases not matched to a gene; V was cut back by 6 bases and J by 0 bases. The V call is TRBV7-9, the J call TRBJ2-7; 8 bases map to TRBD1. This receptor was identified in an adult in good health. Sequenced material: peripheral blood, taken on day 0 of AZD1222 vaccination. As DNA, the CDR3 is TGTGCCAGCAGATCGGGACAGGCCCTCTCCTACGAGCAGTACTTC. It specifies CASRSGQALSYEQYF.